This T cell receptor beta chain was documented in a study of blood T cell repertoires in COVID-19. Turning to the study itself: Samples taken during acute and convalescent COVID-19 were collected in the United States, Italy and Spain.

This clone has a count of ten or more. As originally analysed: Reference gene primer amplification gave nucleated cell count estimates. This table comes from immunoSEQ multiplex PCR, and its TCRdb copy is limited to in-frame clones, with some not included. V, J and clone size derive from that table, while D and trimming were established from the DNA sequence. In the table there are approximately 100,000 clones, approximately 72% of which are singletons. Trimming pared 3 bases from V and 6 bases from J, leaving 8 bases between. The CDR3 contains 12 residues. Germline loops: CDR1 MDHEN, CDR2 SYDVKM. This chain joins TRBV28 and TRBJ2-5; D perhaps matches TRBD2 (5 bases). The material sequenced was peripheral blood. The sequence was collected from a man in his 70s with acute or convalescent COVID-19. The CDR3, as DNA: TGTGCCAGCAGTTTGAGGGTACAGACCCAGTACTTC. Protein sequence: CASSLRVQTQYF.